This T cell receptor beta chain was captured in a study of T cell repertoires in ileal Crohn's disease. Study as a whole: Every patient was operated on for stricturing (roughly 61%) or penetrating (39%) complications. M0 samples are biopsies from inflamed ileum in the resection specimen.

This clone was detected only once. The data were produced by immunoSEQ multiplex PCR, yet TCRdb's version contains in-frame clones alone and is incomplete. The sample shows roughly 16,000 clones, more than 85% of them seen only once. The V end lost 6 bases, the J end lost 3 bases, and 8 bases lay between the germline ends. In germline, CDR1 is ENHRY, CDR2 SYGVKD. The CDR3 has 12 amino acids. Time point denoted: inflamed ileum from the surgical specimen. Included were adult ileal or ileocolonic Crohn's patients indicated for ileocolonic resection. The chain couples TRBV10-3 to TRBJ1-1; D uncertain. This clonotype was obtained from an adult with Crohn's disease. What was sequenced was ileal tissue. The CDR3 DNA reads TGTGCCATCAGGGACCGGGACACTGAAGCTTTCTTT. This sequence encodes CAIRDRDTEAFF.